This TCR beta chain was sequenced in a study of blood T cell repertoires in COVID-19. Each participant's cohort was designated according to participant-reported clinical history. Trimming took 6 bases from V and 8 from J; bases not matched to a gene: 9. This CDR3 is 15 amino acids long. The germline V gene encodes CDR1 LNHDA and CDR2 SQIVND (reference sequence). Study processing details: The assay estimated nucleated cells by amplifying reference gene primers. The protocol was immunoSEQ multiplex PCR, while the TCRdb copy is restricted to in-frame clones and leaves out a portion. V, J and clone size were drawn from that table, and D and trimming were deduced from the DNA. The table lists around 220,000 clones, around 83% of them singletons, with 6.8% in the top ten.

Sequences were obtained from PBMCs or T cells enriched from blood (not recorded which). The receptor was isolated from a woman aged 40 to 50 who had recovered from COVID-19. V gene TRBV19 combines with J gene TRBJ2-2, with TRBD2 matching over 10 bases. Here the CDR3 DNA reads TGTGCCAGTAGGACTCCGGGACTAGCGATTGGGGAGCTGTTTTTT. It specifies CASRTPGLAIGELFF.